One sample yielded the 12 T cell receptor beta chains listed below, sequenced in a study of cytomegalovirus exposure and HLA in healthy donors. Assay: immunoSEQ multiplex PCR; the TCRdb copy retains only in-frame clones and omits some. The sample lists around 150,000 clones; about 86% were seen once. The sequencing sample was made of PBMCs. The receptors originated from a woman under 30 in good health and CMV-seronegative.

V is TRBV5-1 and J is TRBJ2-7; TRBD1 matches 9 bases. Germline V gives CDR1 SGHRS, CDR2 YFSETQ. The V segment lost 8 bases and the J segment 3 bases; nucleotides outside the gene matches: 9. The CDR3 loop spans 14 amino acids. The CDR3 sequence: CASSTGGQGYEQYF. CDR3 bases: TGCGCCAGTAGCACAGGGGGCCAGGGCTACGAGCAGTACTTC.

In this sample, this clone turned up once. The chain employs TRBV18 and TRBJ1-1, with D uncertain. CDR3 length: 14 residues. V was pared by 6 bases and J by 5 bases, with 16 bases between. CDR1 is KGHSH, CDR2 LQKENI, per germline. CDR3 region: CASSQTQFGTEAFF. The CDR3, as DNA: TGTGCCAGCTCCCAAACACAGTTTGGGACTGAAGCTTTCTTT.

The chain is built from TRBV7-6 and TRBJ2-7, with 9 bases aligning to TRBD1. The germline V gene encodes CDR1 SGHVS and CDR2 FNYEAQ. The V and J ends lost 1 base and 4 bases, in that order; junction bases with no gene match: 5. The CDR3 is 15 residues long. The CDR3 here is CASSLEGQGNYEQYF. The CDR3 nucleotides are TGTGCCAGCAGCTTAGAAGGACAGGGGAATTACGAGCAGTACTTC. Variable domain in full (rest from reference TRBV7-6 and TRBJ2-7): GAGVSQSPRYKVTKRGQDVALRCDPISGHVSLYWYRQALGQGPEFLTYFNYEAQQDKSGLPNDRFSAERPEGSISTLTIQRTEQRDSAMYRCASSLEGQGNYEQYFGPGTRLTVT.

This clone was seen once. V and J are TRBV10-3 and TRBJ1-2; the D gene is possibly TRBD1 (6 bases). The CDR3 runs 16 residues. V was pared by 0 bases and J by 8 bases, with 19 bases between. Germline lookup yields CDR1 ENHRY and CDR2 SYGVKD. In DNA form, the CDR3 reads TGTGCCATCAGTGAGTCGGACAGCCTAGTAAGATGGGGCTACACCTTC. It translates to CAISESDSLVRWGYTF.

This chain connects TRBV19 to TRBJ2-7, with D tentatively TRBD2 (5 bases). Germline assignment: CDR1 LNHDA and CDR2 SQIVND (reference sequence). V shed 0 bases and J shed 6 bases, with 15 bases lying between them. This CDR3 has 15 residues. Here the CDR3 reads CASSIDPSGSLEQYF. DNA of the CDR3: TGTGCCAGTAGTATAGATCCCTCGGGGTCCCTCGAGCAGTACTTC.

The chain links TRBV9 to TRBJ2-6, with TRBD1 matching over 8 bases. Germline CDR1 is SGDLS and CDR2 is YYNGEE. The CDR3 totals 18 residues. V was clipped by 4 bases and J by 3 bases; unmatched bases: 12. Here the CDR3 reads CASSPERGGTGGANVLTF. The DNA of the CDR3 is TGTGCCAGCAGCCCAGAGCGTGGGGGGACAGGTGGGGCCAACGTCCTGACTTTC.

The rearrangement uses TRBV7-2 and TRBJ2-7, with D possibly TRBD1 on 6 matching bases. V dropped 3 bases and J dropped 2 bases, with 20 bases sitting between them. Germline CDR1 SGHTA, CDR2 FQGNSA. This CDR3 comprises 17 residues. The CDR3 is CASSFTGNPRPTYEQYF. The DNA of the CDR3 is TGTGCCAGCAGCTTTACAGGGAACCCGCGCCCAACCTACGAGCAGTACTTC.

This chain connects TRBV10-1 to TRBJ1-5, with TRBD1 identical over 9 bases. The CDR3 has 15 residues. The junction had 7 bases not matched to a gene; V was cut back by 2 bases and J by 8 bases. From germline, CDR1 is WNHNN and CDR2 SYGVQD (reference sequence). The CDR3 region is CASSETGTGIEPQHF. CDR3 sequence (DNA): TGCGCCAGCAGTGAGACCGGGACAGGGATTGAGCCCCAGCATTTT.

The V and J genes are TRBV2 and TRBJ1-1, with a weak D call TRBD1 (5 bases). Germline V gene lookup returns CDR1 SNHLY and CDR2 FYNNEI. Between the trimmed V and J ends, which lost 2 bases and 4 bases, there was a span of 11 bases. The CDR3 covers 14 residues. The CDR3 sequence is CASSERIGGTEAFF. CDR3 sequence (DNA): TGTGCCAGCAGTGAACGGATCGGGGGCACTGAAGCTTTCTTT. The full variable domain, with the rest looked up from reference TRBV2 and TRBJ1-1, is EPEVTQTPSHQVTQMGQEVILRCVPISNHLYFYWYRQILGQKVEFLVSFYNNEISEKSEIFDDQFSVERPDGSNFTLKIRSTKLEDSAMYFCASSERIGGTEAFFGQGTRLTVV.

In its sample, this clone was seen a few times. The V and J genes are TRBV7-9 and TRBJ1-3; no reliable D call. Germline values: CDR1 SEHNR, CDR2 FQNEAQ (reference sequence). Deletions cut 10 bases from V and 0 bases from J, with 10 bases between. The CDR3 length is 13 residues. The CDR3 sequence is CANPGNSGNTIYF. The CDR3 DNA follows: TGTGCCAACCCGGGGAACTCTGGAAACACCATATATTTT.

This chain uses TRBV30 with TRBJ2-1, with TRBD1 identical over 9 bases. Germline V lookup: CDR1 GTSNPN, CDR2 SVGIG (reference sequence). With 8 bases clipped from V and 3 bases from J, the junction kept 11 bases outside the gene matches. The CDR3 is 15 amino acids. CDR3 nucleotide sequence: TGTGCCAGTAAACAGGGGGCCCACCTCTACAATGAGCAGTTCTTC. Amino acids: CASKQGAHLYNEQFF.

The V and J genes are TRBV2 and TRBJ1-3, with 7 positions matching TRBD1. V was clipped by 5 bases and J by 1 base; unmatched bases: 8. From germline, CDR1 is SNHLY and CDR2 FYNNEI. The CDR3 has 16 residues. The CDR3: CASSRQGITSGNTIYF. In nucleotides, the CDR3 is TGTGCCAGCAGTCGACAGGGAATTACTTCTGGAAACACCATATATTTT.